These 29 T cell receptor beta chains share one sample of origin, sequenced in a study of blood T cell repertoires in COVID-19. Profiled with immunoSEQ multiplex PCR; TCRdb holds only in-frame clones, not every one. The sample contains roughly 230,000 clones, over 80% of which appear only once. Sample: peripheral blood. The source is a woman aged 60-75 years with active or convalescent COVID-19.

The chain couples TRBV19 to TRBJ1-5; TRBD1 matches 8 bases. The CDR3 is 14 amino acids. The germline CDR1 and CDR2 sequences are LNHDA and SQIVND (reference sequence). Germline trimming cut 5 bases from V and 0 bases from J; bases unmatched to any gene: 0. In DNA, the CDR3 is TGTGCCAGTAGTCAGGGGGCTAGCAATCAGCCCCAGCATTTT. Residues: CASSQGASNQPQHF. Together with reference TRBV19 and TRBJ1-5, the CDR3 gives the full variable domain: DGGITQSPKYLFRKEGQNVTLSCEQNLNHDAMYWYRQDPGQGLRLIYYSQIVNDFQKGDIAEGYSVSREKKESFPLTVTSAQKNPTAFYLCASSQGASNQPQHFGDGTRLSIL.

This sequence joins TRBV4-1 and TRBJ1-5; perhaps TRBD1 as D (5 bases). V was shortened by 4 bases and J by 0 bases, with 10 bases between the two germline ends. The length of the CDR3 is 15 residues. The germline V gene has CDR1 MGHRA and CDR2 YSYEKL. In DNA form, the CDR3 reads TGCGCCAGCAGCCGAGTACAGGCTAGCAATCAGCCCCAGCATTTT. Protein: CASSRVQASNQPQHF.

About this clone itself: The junction departs from the called germline gene at one end, perhaps through a read error. J is TRBJ2-3 and V is TRBV7-7, with 8 nucleotides matching TRBD2. CDR1 SSHAT and CDR2 FNYEAQ come from the germline V gene (reference sequence). The CDR3 is made up of 15 amino acids. CDR3 sequence: CASSLGRSGADTQYF. The CDR3 region has the DNA TGTGCTAGCAGCTTAGGGCGTAGCGGGGCAGATACGCAGTATTTT.

The gene calls are TRBV18 and TRBJ2-2; 7 bases are shared with TRBD2. The length of the CDR3 is 16 residues. V shed 6 bases and J 1 base; nucleotides not matched to a gene: 8. The germline gives CDR1 KGHSH, CDR2 LQKENI. CDR3 bases: TGTGCCAGCTCGCGGGTCGCGGGGGAGAACACCGGGGAGCTGTTTTTT. As protein: CASSRVAGENTGELFF.

The genes are TRBV30 and TRBJ1-2, with unresolved D. Germline CDR1 GTSNPN, CDR2 SVGIG (reference sequence). Between the trimmed V and J ends, which lost 1 base and 8 bases, there was a span of 17 bases. The CDR3 is made up of 14 amino acids. CDR3 amino acids: CAWSGLRIRQGYTF. As DNA, the CDR3 is TGTGCCTGGAGTGGGTTACGCATAAGACAAGGCTACACCTTC.

This chain uses TRBV6-1 with TRBJ2-7; D perhaps matches TRBD2 (5 bases). The ends were cut back, 3 bases at V and 1 base at J, with 16 bases in the middle. From germline, CDR1 is MNHNS and CDR2 SASEGT. This CDR3 contains 16 residues. CDR3: CASSDMAGPLSYEQYF. The CDR3 region has the DNA TGTGCCAGCAGTGATATGGCGGGCCCACTGTCCTACGAGCAGTACTTC.

The rearrangement uses TRBV19 and TRBJ1-6; no reliable D call. The CDR3 contains 14 residues. CDR1 LNHDA and CDR2 SQIVND come from the germline V gene (reference sequence). Trimming pared 7 bases from V and 6 bases from J, leaving 13 bases between. The CDR3 protein is CASTGGSGNSPLHF. CDR3 DNA: TGTGCCAGTACTGGAGGGTCCGGTAATTCACCCCTCCACTTT.

V is TRBV11-2 and J is TRBJ2-1; 8 positions agree with TRBD2. The CDR3 length is 17 residues. Unmatched junction bases numbered 16, after V lost 4 bases and J lost 8 bases. Germline V gives CDR1 SGHAT, CDR2 FQNNGV. The CDR3 spells CASSWSMGGLVLYEQFF. The CDR3 nucleotides are TGTGCCAGCAGCTGGTCAATGGGGGGACTAGTTTTATATGAGCAGTTCTTC. The variable domain in full, with the rest retrieved from reference TRBV11-2 and TRBJ2-1, is EAGVAQSPRYKIIEKRQSVAFWCNPISGHATLYWYQQILGQGPKLLIQFQNNGVVDDSQLPKDRFSAERLKGVDSTLKIQPAKLEDSAVYLCASSWSMGGLVLYEQFFGPGTRLTVL.

This clone has only one observation. This chain links TRBV5-1 with TRBJ1-2; D remains unclear. V gave up 0 bases and J gave up 0 bases, with 9 bases separating them. The germline V gene has CDR1 SGHRS and CDR2 YFSETQ. CDR3 length: 15 residues. Here the CDR3 reads CASSLGPLANYGYTF. The CDR3, as DNA: TGCGCCAGCAGCTTGGGGCCCCTGGCTAACTATGGCTACACCTTC.

The chain carries TRBV11-3 and TRBJ2-2; 7 bases map to TRBD2. The CDR3 length is 14 residues. In germline, CDR1 is SGHNT, CDR2 YENEEA. V trimming: 5 bases; J trimming: 3 bases; junction bases outside the gene matches: 3. CDR3 sequence: CASSRTRDTGELFF. CDR3 nucleotides: TGTGCCAGCAGCAGGACTAGGGACACCGGGGAGCTGTTTTTT.

The chain joins TRBV9 to TRBJ1-3; D is unclear. The V end was cut by 0 bases, the J end by 0 bases, with 13 bases between. The CDR3 loop spans 17 amino acids. Germline CDR1 reads SGDLS; CDR2 reads YYNGEE. CDR3: CASSVDTRSSSGNTIYF. DNA for the CDR3: TGTGCCAGCAGCGTAGATACCCGGAGCAGCTCTGGAAACACCATATATTTT.

The chain uses TRBV6-5 and TRBJ1-4, with D perhaps TRBD1 (5 bases). Trimming took off 4 bases at V and 6 bases at J, with 9 bases between the two ends. The CDR3 length is 13 residues. Germline CDR1 MNHEY, CDR2 SVGAGI. The DNA of the CDR3 is TGTGCCAGCAGTTCAGGAGGGGATGAAAAACTGTTTTTT. Its protein product is CASSSGGDEKLFF.

The CDR3 DNA follows: TGTGCCTGGACCAAGACTAGTAGCACCGGGGAGCTGTTTTTT. Translated: CAWTKTSSTGELFF. This chain uses TRBV30 with TRBJ2-2; D is possibly TRBD2 (6 bases). The ends were cut back, 4 bases at V and 4 bases at J, with 13 bases in the middle. The CDR3 runs 14 residues. Germline lookup yields CDR1 GTSNPN and CDR2 SVGIG (reference sequence).

This clone has only one observation. The V call is TRBV28, the J call TRBJ2-3; perhaps TRBD2 as D (5 bases). The CDR3 has 13 residues. Germline CDR1 and CDR2: MDHEN and SYDVKM. V was clipped by 10 bases and J by 3 bases, with 14 bases between them. For the CDR3, the DNA is TGTGCCATCCCGGGGATTGGGACAGATACGCAGTATTTT. Translated, it gives CAIPGIGTDTQYF.

V usage is TRBV6-9 and J usage is TRBJ1-6; D might be TRBD1 (5 bases). This CDR3 has 14 amino acids. From germline, CDR1 is MNHGY and CDR2 SVAAGI. V was shortened by 8 bases and J by 5 bases, with 13 bases between the two germline ends. CDR3 protein: CASLGVEDNSPLHF. In nucleotides, the CDR3 is TGTGCCAGCTTAGGGGTTGAGGATAATTCACCCCTCCACTTT.

This sequence joins TRBV5-1 and TRBJ1-1, with TRBD1 matching over 9 bases. The ends lost 6 bases at V and 4 bases at J; junction bases unmatched: 4. There are 13 residues in the CDR3. The germline V gene encodes CDR1 SGHRS and CDR2 YFSETQ. CDR3 sequence (DNA): TGCGCCAGCACACAGGGGGCCGGCACTGAAGCTTTCTTT. Amino acids: CASTQGAGTEAFF.

The chain has TRBV6-1 and TRBJ2-1, with 12 bases fitting TRBD1. The ends lost 3 bases at V and 8 bases at J; junction bases unmatched: 5. This CDR3 is 15 amino acids long. The germline V gene encodes CDR1 MNHNS and CDR2 SASEGT. CDR3 DNA: TGTGCCAGCAGTGATCGGGGGACAGGGGGCCATGAGCAGTTCTTC. It translates to CASSDRGTGGHEQFF.

The chain is built from TRBV29-1 and TRBJ2-3, with a weak D call TRBD2 (5 bases). The V end lost 3 bases, the J end lost 7 bases, and 23 bases lay between the germline ends. The length of the CDR3 is 16 residues. Germline V CDR1 and CDR2: SQVTM, ANQGSEA. The chain's CDR3 is CSVEIGETHLTYTQYF. Here the CDR3 DNA reads TGCAGCGTTGAGATCGGGGAGACGCACCTCACGTATACGCAGTATTTT.

The chain joins TRBV29-1 to TRBJ2-3; 9 nucleotides align to TRBD2. The germline CDR1 and CDR2 sequences are SQVTM and ANQGSEA. The CDR3 sequence is 14 residues long. J gave up 0 bases and V 4 bases, and 2 bases lay outside the gene matches. As DNA, the CDR3 is TGCAGCGTTGCAGGGACTAGCAGCACAGATACGCAGTATTTT. Protein sequence: CSVAGTSSTDTQYF.

The rearrangement uses TRBV12-5 and TRBJ2-1; 10 nucleotides align to TRBD1. The CDR3 is 16 amino acids. V gave up 1 base and J gave up 9 bases; unmatched junction bases: 9. The germline CDR1 and CDR2 sequences are LGHNT and FRNRAP. CDR3 DNA: TGTGCTAGTGGTTTGGGCGGGACAGGGGTGTCTGGTGAGCAGTTCTTC. Encoded protein: CASGLGGTGVSGEQFF.

The chain is built from TRBV5-1 and TRBJ1-2; 8 positions agree with TRBD1. V shed 4 bases and J 6 bases; nucleotides not matched to a gene: 8. This CDR3 comprises 14 residues. The germline gives CDR1 SGHRS, CDR2 YFSETQ. The CDR3 region is CASSPQQGENGYTF. DNA for the CDR3: TGCGCCAGCAGCCCCCAACAGGGGGAGAATGGCTACACCTTC.

V and J are TRBV19 and TRBJ1-2; no clear D gene. Germline-derived CDR1 and CDR2 are LNHDA and SQIVND (reference sequence). This CDR3 contains 16 residues. V dropped 5 bases and J dropped 3 bases, with 19 bases sitting between them. CDR3 bases: TGTGCCAGTAGTCCCGGGGTCTTTTTGGGAGACTATGGCTACACCTTC. It yields the protein CASSPGVFLGDYGYTF.

V usage is TRBV11-2 and J usage is TRBJ1-6, with 10 bases fitting TRBD1. The V segment lost 4 bases and the J segment 1 base; nucleotides outside the gene matches: 4. CDR3 length: 17 residues. CDR1 SGHAT and CDR2 FQNNGV come from the germline V gene. The CDR3 reads CASSSRTGGSYNSPLHF. In nucleotides, the CDR3 is TGTGCCAGCAGCTCTCGGACAGGGGGATCCTATAATTCACCCCTCCACTTT. The whole variable domain, remainder taken from reference TRBV11-2 and TRBJ1-6, is EAGVAQSPRYKIIEKRQSVAFWCNPISGHATLYWYQQILGQGPKLLIQFQNNGVVDDSQLPKDRFSAERLKGVDSTLKIQPAKLEDSAVYLCASSSRTGGSYNSPLHFGNGTRLTVT.

The rearrangement links TRBV29-1 to TRBJ2-2, with TRBD2 as a possible D gene (6 bases). Germline CDR1 SQVTM, CDR2 ANQGSEA. The CDR3 contains 13 residues. The V end was cut by 2 bases, the J end by 7 bases, with 11 bases between. The CDR3 DNA reads as TGCAGCGTTGAACTAGTGGGAGGCGGGGAGCTGTTTTTT. Translation gives CSVELVGGGELFF.

The V gene is TRBV12-3 or TRBV12-4, the J gene TRBJ1-1; tentatively, D is TRBD1 (5 bases). The V end was cut by 5 bases, the J end by 2 bases, with 9 bases between. The CDR3 contains 13 residues. CDR3 nucleotides: TGTGCCAGCAGTACAGGACGCAACACTGAAGCTTTCTTT. Translation gives CASSTGRNTEAFF.

This clone has more than one count but fewer than ten. This chain links TRBV14 with TRBJ1-6; 7 nucleotides align to TRBD1. Looked up from germline, CDR1 is SGHDN and CDR2 is FVKESK. J was trimmed by 7 bases and V by 0 bases; bases with no gene match: 3. The CDR3 has 15 residues. In nucleotides, the CDR3 is TGTGCCAGCAGCCAAGACTTGACAGGGAATTCACCCCTCCACTTT. This translates into CASSQDLTGNSPLHF.

The chain recombines TRBV3-1 (or the pseudogene TRBV3-2) with TRBJ2-7; the D is unclear. The CDR3 extends over 14 amino acids. V lost 4 bases and J 3 bases, leaving 13 bases between the germline ends. The germline CDR1 and CDR2 sequences are LGHDT and YNNKEL (reference sequence). The CDR3 DNA reads TGTGCCAGCAGCCCTACGGCACTAATCTACGAGCAGTACTTC. Its protein is CASSPTALIYEQYF.

The V gene is TRBV4-2, the J gene TRBJ2-2, with D perhaps matching TRBD2 (6 bases). V was trimmed by 0 bases and J by 7 bases, leaving 15 bases between them. The CDR3 consists of 16 residues. Per germline, CDR1 LGHNA and CDR2 YNFKEQ. The CDR3 sequence: CASSQDLTGDVGELFF. In DNA, the CDR3 is TGTGCCAGCAGCCAAGATCTTACGGGGGACGTCGGGGAGCTGTTTTTT.

This chain uses TRBV27 with TRBJ2-7, with D perhaps TRBD1 (6 bases). Germline V gene sequence: CDR1 MNHEY, CDR2 SMNVEV (reference sequence). Trimming removed 5 bases from V and 3 bases from J, with 11 bases in between. The CDR3 is 13 amino acids. CDR3 DNA sequence: TGTGCCAGCAGTCCTCGCAGGGGCTACGAGCAGTACTTC. Amino acid sequence: CASSPRRGYEQYF.